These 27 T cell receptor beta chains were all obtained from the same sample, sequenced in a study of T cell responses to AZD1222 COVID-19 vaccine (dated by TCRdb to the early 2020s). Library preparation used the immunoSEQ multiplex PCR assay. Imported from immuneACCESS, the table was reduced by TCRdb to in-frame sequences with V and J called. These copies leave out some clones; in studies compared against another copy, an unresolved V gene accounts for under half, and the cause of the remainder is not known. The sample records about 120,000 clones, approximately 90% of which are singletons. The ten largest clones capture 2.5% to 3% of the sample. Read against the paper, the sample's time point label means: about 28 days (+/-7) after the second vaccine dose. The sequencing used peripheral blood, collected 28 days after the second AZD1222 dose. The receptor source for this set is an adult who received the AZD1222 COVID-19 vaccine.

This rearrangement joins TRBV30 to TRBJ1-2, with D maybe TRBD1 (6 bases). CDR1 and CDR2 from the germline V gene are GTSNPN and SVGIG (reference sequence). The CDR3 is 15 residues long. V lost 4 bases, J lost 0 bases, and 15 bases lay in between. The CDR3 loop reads CAWMDLGQTNYGYTF. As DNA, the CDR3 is TGTGCCTGGATGGACCTCGGACAGACTAACTATGGCTACACCTTC.

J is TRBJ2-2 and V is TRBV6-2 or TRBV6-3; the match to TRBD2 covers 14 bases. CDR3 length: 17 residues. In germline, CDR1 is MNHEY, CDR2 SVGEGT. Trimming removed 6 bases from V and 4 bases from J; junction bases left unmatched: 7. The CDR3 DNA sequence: TGTGCCAGCAGCAGGACTAGCGGGAGGCGTAGCACCGGGGAGCTGTTTTTT. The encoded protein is CASSRTSGRRSTGELFF.

CDR3 sequence reads: CASSPGTGVDTF. The CDR3 region has the DNA TGTGCCAGCAGCCCCGGGACAGGGGTCGACACCTTC. The V gene is TRBV28, the J gene TRBJ1-2, with TRBD1 identical over 10 bases. V shed 6 bases, J shed 12 bases, and the junction held 7 bases outside the gene matches. The CDR3 totals 12 residues. Germline CDR1 and CDR2: MDHEN and SYDVKM.

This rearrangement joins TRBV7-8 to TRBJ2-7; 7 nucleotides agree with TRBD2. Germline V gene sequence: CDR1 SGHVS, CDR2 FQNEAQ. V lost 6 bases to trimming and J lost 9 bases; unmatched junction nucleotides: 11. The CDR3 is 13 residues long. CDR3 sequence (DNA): TGTGCCAGCAGGTTGAGCGGGGAGGGGTCGCAGTACTTC. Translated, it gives CASRLSGEGSQYF.

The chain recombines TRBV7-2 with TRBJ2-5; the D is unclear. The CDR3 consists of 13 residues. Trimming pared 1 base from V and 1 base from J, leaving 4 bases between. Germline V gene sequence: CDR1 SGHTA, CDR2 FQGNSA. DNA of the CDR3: TGTGCCAGCAGCTTAGTAGTCCAAGAGACCCAGTACTTC. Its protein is CASSLVVQETQYF.

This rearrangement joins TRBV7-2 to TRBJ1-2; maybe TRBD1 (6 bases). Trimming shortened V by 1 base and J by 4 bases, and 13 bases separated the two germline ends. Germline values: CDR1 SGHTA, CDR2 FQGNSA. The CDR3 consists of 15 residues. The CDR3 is CASSLDGRGTYGYTF. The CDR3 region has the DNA TGTGCCAGCAGCTTAGATGGCAGGGGAACCTATGGCTACACCTTC.

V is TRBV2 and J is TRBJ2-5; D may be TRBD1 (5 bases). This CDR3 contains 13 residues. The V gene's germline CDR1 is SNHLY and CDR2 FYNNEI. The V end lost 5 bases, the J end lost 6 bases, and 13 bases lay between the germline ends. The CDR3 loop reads CASSLQVGQTQYF. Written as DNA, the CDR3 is TGTGCCAGCAGTCTACAGGTTGGGCAGACCCAGTACTTC.

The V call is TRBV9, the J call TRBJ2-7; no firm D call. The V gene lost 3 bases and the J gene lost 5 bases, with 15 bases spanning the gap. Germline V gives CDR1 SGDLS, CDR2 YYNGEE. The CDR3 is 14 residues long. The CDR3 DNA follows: TGTGCCAGCAGCGCTAACCCCCCGCACGACGAGCAGTACTTC. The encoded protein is CASSANPPHDEQYF.

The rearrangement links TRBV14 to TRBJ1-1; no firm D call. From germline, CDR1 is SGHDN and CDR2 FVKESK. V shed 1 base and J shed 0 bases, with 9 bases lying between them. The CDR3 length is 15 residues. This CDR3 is CASSQGMVLNTEAFF. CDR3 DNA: TGTGCCAGCAGCCAAGGGATGGTCCTGAACACTGAAGCTTTCTTT.

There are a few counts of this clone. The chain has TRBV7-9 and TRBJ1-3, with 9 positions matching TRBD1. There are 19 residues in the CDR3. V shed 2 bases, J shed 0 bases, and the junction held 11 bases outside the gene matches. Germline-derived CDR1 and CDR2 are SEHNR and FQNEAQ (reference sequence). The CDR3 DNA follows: TGTGCCAGCAGCTTACCTCGAATGACAGGGGGTGTCTCTGGAAACACCATATATTTT. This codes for CASSLPRMTGGVSGNTIYF.

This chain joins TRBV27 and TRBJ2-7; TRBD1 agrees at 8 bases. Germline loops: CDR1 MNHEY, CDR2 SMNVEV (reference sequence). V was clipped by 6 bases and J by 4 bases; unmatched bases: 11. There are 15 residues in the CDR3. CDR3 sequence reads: CASRTGGDRGYEQYF. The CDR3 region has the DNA TGTGCCAGCAGGACAGGAGGAGACAGGGGTTACGAGCAGTACTTC.

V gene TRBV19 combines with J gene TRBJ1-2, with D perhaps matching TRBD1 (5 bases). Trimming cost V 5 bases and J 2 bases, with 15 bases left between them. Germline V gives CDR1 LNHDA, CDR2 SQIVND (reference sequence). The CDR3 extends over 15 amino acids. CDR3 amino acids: CASSPPGRRNYGYTF. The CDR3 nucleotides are TGTGCCAGTAGTCCTCCGGGACGGCGAAACTATGGCTACACCTTC. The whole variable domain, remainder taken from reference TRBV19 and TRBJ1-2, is DGGITQSPKYLFRKEGQNVTLSCEQNLNHDAMYWYRQDPGQGLRLIYYSQIVNDFQKGDIAEGYSVSREKKESFPLTVTSAQKNPTAFYLCASSPPGRRNYGYTFGSGTRLTVV.

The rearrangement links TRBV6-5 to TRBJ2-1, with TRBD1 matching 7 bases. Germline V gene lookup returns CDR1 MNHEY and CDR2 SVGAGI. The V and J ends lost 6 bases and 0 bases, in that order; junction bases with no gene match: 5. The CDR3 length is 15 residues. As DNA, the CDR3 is TGTGCCAGCAGCCTCAGGGGGAGCTCCTACAATGAGCAGTTCTTC. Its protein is CASSLRGSSYNEQFF.

The CDR3 is CASTPRGQGVQPQHF. CDR3 DNA: TGTGCCAGTACCCCCCGGGGGCAGGGTGTTCAGCCCCAGCATTTT. The genes are TRBV19 and TRBJ1-5; possible D gene TRBD1, 6 bases. CDR3 length: 15 residues. V dropped 7 bases and J dropped 6 bases, with 19 bases sitting between them. From germline, CDR1 is LNHDA and CDR2 SQIVND (reference sequence).

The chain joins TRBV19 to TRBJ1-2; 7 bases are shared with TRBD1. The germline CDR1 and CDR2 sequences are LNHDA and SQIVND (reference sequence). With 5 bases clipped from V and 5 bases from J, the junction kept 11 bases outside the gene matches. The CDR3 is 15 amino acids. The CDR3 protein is CASSRTGNGEYGYTF. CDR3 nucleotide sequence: TGTGCCAGTAGTCGGACAGGCAATGGGGAGTATGGCTACACCTTC.

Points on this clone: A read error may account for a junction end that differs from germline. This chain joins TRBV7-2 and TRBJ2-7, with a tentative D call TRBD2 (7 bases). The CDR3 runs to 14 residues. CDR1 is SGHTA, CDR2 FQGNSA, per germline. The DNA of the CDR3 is TGTGCCAGCAGGTTAGGGGGGGCGGTCGACGAGCAGTACTTC. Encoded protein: CASRLGGAVDEQYF.

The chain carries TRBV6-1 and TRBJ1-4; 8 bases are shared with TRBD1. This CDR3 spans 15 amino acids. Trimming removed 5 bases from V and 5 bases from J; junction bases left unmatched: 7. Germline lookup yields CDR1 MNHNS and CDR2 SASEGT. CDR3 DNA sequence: TGTGCCAGCAGTCACGACAGGGGATTGAATGAAAAACTGTTTTTT. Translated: CASSHDRGLNEKLFF.

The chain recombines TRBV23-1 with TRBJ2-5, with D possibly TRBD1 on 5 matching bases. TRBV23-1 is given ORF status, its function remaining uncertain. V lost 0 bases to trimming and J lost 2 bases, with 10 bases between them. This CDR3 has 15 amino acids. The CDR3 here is CASSQSNRSQETQYF. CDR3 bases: TGCGCCAGCAGTCAATCGAACAGGTCTCAAGAGACCCAGTACTTC.

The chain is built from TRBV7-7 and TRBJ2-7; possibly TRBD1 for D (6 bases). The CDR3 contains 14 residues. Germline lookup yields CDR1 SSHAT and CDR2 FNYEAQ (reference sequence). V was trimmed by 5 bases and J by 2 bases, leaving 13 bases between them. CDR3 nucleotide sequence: TGTGCCAGCAGCGCCGGGACACCTCCCTACGAGCAGTACTTC. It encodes CASSAGTPPYEQYF.

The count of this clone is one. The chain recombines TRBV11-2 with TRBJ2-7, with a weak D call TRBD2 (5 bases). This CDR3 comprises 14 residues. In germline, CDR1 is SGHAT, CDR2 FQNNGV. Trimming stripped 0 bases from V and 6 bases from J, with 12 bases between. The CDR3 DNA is TGTGCCAGCAGCTTAGAGAGGGCGTTCGGCGAGCAGTACTTC. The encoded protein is CASSLERAFGEQYF.

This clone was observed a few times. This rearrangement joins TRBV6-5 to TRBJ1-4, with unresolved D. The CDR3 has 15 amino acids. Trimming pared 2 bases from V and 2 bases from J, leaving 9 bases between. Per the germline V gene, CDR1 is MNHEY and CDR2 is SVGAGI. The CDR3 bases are TGTGCCAGCAGTTACACTACCGGGACTAATGAAAAACTGTTTTTT. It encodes CASSYTTGTNEKLFF.

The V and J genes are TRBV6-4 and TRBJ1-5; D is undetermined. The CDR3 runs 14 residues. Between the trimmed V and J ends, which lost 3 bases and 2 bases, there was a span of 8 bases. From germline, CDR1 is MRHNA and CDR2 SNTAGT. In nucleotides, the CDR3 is TGTGCCAGCAGTGAGGGCGGAGGCAATCAGCCCCAGCATTTT. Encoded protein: CASSEGGGNQPQHF.

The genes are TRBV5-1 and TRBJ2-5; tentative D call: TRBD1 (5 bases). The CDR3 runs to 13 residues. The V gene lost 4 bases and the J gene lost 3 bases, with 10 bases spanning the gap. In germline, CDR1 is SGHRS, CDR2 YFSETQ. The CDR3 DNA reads TGCGCCAGCAGCAGCAGGGTTGAAGAGACCCAGTACTTC. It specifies CASSSRVEETQYF.

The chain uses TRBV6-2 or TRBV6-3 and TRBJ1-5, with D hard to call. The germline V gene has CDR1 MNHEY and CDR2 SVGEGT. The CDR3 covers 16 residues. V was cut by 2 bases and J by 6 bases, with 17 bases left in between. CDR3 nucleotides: TGTGCCAGCAGTTACGGTAGGAATATGCCCGGTCAGCCCCAGCATTTT. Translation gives CASSYGRNMPGQPQHF.

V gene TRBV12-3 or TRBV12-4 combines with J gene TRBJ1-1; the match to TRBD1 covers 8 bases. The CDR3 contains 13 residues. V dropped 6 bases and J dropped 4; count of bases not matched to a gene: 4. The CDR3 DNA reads TGTGCCAGCAGGCGAACAGGGGGCACTGAAGCTTTCTTT. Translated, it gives CASRRTGGTEAFF.

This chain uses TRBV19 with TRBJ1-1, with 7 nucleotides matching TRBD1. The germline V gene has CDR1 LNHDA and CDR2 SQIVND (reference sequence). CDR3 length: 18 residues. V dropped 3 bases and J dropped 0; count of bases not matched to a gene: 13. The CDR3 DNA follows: TGTGCCAGTAGTATTCCCCCCAGGGGGGCAGGAATGAACACTGAAGCTTTCTTT. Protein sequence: CASSIPPRGAGMNTEAFF.

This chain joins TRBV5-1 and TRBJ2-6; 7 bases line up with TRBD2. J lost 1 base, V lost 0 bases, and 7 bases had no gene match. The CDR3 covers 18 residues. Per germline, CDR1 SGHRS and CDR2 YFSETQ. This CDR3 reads CASSLDGTKGSGANVLTF. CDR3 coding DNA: TGCGCCAGCAGCTTGGACGGGACTAAGGGGTCTGGGGCCAACGTCCTGACTTTC. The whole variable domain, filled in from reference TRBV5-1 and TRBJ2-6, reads KAGVTQTPRYLIKTRGQQVTLSCSPISGHRSVSWYQQTPGQGLQFLFEYFSETQRNKGNFPGRFSGRQFSNSRSEMNVSTLELGDSALYLCASSLDGTKGSGANVLTFGAGSRLTVL.